This TCR beta chain was found in a study of T cells in Graves' hyperthyroidism and ophthalmopathy. Trimming shortened V by 3 bases and J by 4 bases, and 12 bases separated the two germline ends. CDR1 SEHNR and CDR2 FQNEAQ come from the germline V gene (reference sequence). The CDR3 length is 15 residues. In its sample, this clonotype was seen a few times. The TCR beta CDR3 regions underwent amplification using RNA transcripts as the source. Carried out on the TCR CDR3, a first-round RT-PCR used the HTBI primer set. TCRdb called the multiplex PCR reads again in MiXCR, with one record for every CDR3 protein. The sample lists about 290,000 distinct CDR3 sequences; about an eighth were seen once.

Sequenced sample: blood. The TCR was taken from a woman in her thirties or forties with Graves' hyperthyroidism. The chain combines TRBV7-9 with TRBJ2-2; D may be TRBD1 (6 bases). CDR3 amino acids: CASSLQGTGTGELFF. DNA for the CDR3: TGTGCCAGCAGCTTGCAGGGGACCGGCACCGGGGAGCTGTTTTTT.